This T cell receptor (beta chain) was captured by sequencing in a study of breast tumors, draining lymph nodes, adjacent tissues. Findings of the study overall: The lymph node origin of tumor T cells was framed as consistent with a hypothesis, not demonstrated. Tumors had less TCR diversity than lymph nodes, more than nontumor tissue. Findings are consistent with lymph node origin and intratumoral expansion of most tumor T cells.

V dropped 3 bases and J dropped 4 bases, with 9 bases sitting between them. Germline V lookup: CDR1 DFQATT, CDR2 SNEGSKA (reference sequence). CDR3 length: 12 amino acids. Via MiXCR, TCRdb re-called the multiplex PCR reads, giving one row per CDR3 protein. Altogether 17,000 or so distinct CDR3 sequences are present, about 45% being singletons, with the ten largest covering more than 10%. In its sample, this clonotype was seen many times. The antigen is unknown. V is TRBV20-1 and J is TRBJ1-1; D not certain. The source is a female donor with breast cancer. Some clones in this sample may be carry-over from other donors' samples. Sample: tumor-adjacent breast tissue. The CDR3 region has the DNA TGCAGTGCTAGGGTGGGGTCCACTGAAGCTTTCTTT. Translation gives CSARVGSTEAFF.